Listed below are T cell receptor beta chains from one sample, sequenced in a study of OX40 agonist ivuxolimab in advanced cancers. Sequencing was performed with immunoSEQ multiplex PCR; in TCRdb, only in-frame clones are kept and a portion is missing. The repertoire holds 40,000 to 45,000 clones, about 87% seen once, with 4.5% to 6% in the top ten. This specimen consisted of CD4+ or CD8+ T cells sorted from blood, obtained in a trial of the OX40 agonist ivuxolimab. Source of these receptors: an adult with an advanced solid tumor such as melanoma, head and neck, liver or kidney cancer. Each CDR3 is given without its conserved first and last residue. Only some rows state a clone size, as once, few, many or a class for expanded clones.

clone_size v_call cdr3_aa
few TRBV30 AWSHGGGEAF
- TRBV6-5 ATTRGVSGNTIY
few TRBV11-2 ASSISGKNTGELF
- TRBV29-1 SARGLAGEGIPDTQY
- TRBV5-8 ASSIGLAGVYYNEQF
few TRBV28 ASSLFPGGSYEQY
once TRBV10-2 ASSESNRYT
- TRBV2 ASRLTAVSGANVLT
once TRBV6-5 ASRRRQGFGYT
- TRBV5-1 ASSWQEGGYT
- TRBV4-1 ASSQVPITDTQY
- TRBV6-1 ASSEPRLAGYTGELF
few TRBV5-1 ASSLEGTGYNEQF
- TRBV2 AILSGTSGRNEQF
once TRBV5-1 ASRSFANTGELF
- TRBV28 ASSQRGAFGANVLT
few TRBV2 ASRDRADTEAF
- TRBV5-6 ASSSKVHLDEKLF
- TRBV9 ASSAGGLPGGSQF
- TRBV4-1 ASSQAETKTGELF
- TRBV4-1 ASSQDTSGPYNEQF
- TRBV2 ASIGLMNTEAF
- TRBV1 TSSLGPILPRSYEQY
- TRBV6-6 ASRIQGAVTQY
- TRBV28 ASSWRNYGYT
- TRBV6-1 ASSEGGQFIMNTEAF
- TRBV27 ASSRQGQGTVYGYT
- TRBV5-1 ASSPDVNTEAF
once TRBV5-1 ASSLAQAYNEQF
- TRBV29-1 SATENTGELF
- TRBV11-2 ASSRDRGYDQPQH
- TRBV27 ASSTYLGTGAETQY
- TRBV30 AWTRGGALTSTDTQY
- TRBV18 ASSPAGLGNTEAF
- TRBV28 ASGLAGLQMDTQY
- TRBV9 ASSVADTQY
- TRBV28 ASTNWEIPNNEQF
- TRBV27 ASSSSGLSYNEQF
- TRBV30 AWSLKAGGPSYEQY
- TRBV11-2 ASSLEGSAANEQF
- TRBV7-8 ASSLLAGGPHEQY
medium-sized TRBV11-2 ASSPQGNQPQH
- TRBV28 ASIGGGYKGGYT
- TRBV18 ASSPGTGSSGANVLT
- TRBV5-1 ASSWGVQGPSGNTIY